The 21 T cell receptor beta chains below come from one sample, sequenced in a study of blood T cell repertoires in COVID-19. This table comes from immunoSEQ multiplex PCR, and its TCRdb copy is limited to in-frame clones, with some not included. The sample has over 200,000 clones, about 86% seen once. Sequencing input: peripheral blood. All receptors come from a man aged 55 to 69 who had recovered from COVID-19.

This rearrangement joins TRBV30 to TRBJ1-1, with D unclear. The CDR3 has 13 residues. Germline V lookup: CDR1 GTSNPN, CDR2 SVGIG (reference sequence). V shed 0 bases and J shed 10 bases, with 15 bases lying between them. CDR3 DNA sequence: TGTGCCTGGAGTGTTGTGGGCGGAGGCGCAGCTTTCTTT. This codes for CAWSVVGGGAAFF.

The chain carries TRBV7-8 and TRBJ1-1, with D perhaps matching TRBD1 (6 bases). The CDR3 contains 15 residues. Trimming left V 5 bases short and J 2 bases short, with 15 bases between. Germline V gene data show CDR1 as SGHVS and CDR2 as FQNEAQ. In nucleotides, the CDR3 is TGTGCCAGCAGCCCCAGGACGGACAGAAACACTGAAGCTTTCTTT. Protein sequence: CASSPRTDRNTEAFF.

The rearrangement joins TRBV29-1 to TRBJ2-5, with 7 positions matching TRBD1. J lost 2 bases, V lost 4 bases, and 7 bases had no gene match. From germline, CDR1 is SQVTM and CDR2 ANQGSEA. This CDR3 has 14 residues. CDR3 coding DNA: TGCAGCGTTGGCCGGACAGGAGGTCAAGAGACCCAGTACTTC. It is translated as CSVGRTGGQETQYF.

The V and J genes are TRBV14 and TRBJ1-1; no firm D call. V dropped 2 bases and J dropped 0 bases, with 7 bases sitting between them. This CDR3 is built from 14 residues. Per germline, CDR1 SGHDN and CDR2 FVKESK. CDR3: CASSQTFMNTEAFF. CDR3 DNA: TGTGCCAGCAGCCAAACATTTATGAACACTGAAGCTTTCTTT.

The chain has TRBV7-2 and TRBJ2-3, with TRBD1 matching over 7 bases. Germline CDR1 and CDR2: SGHTA and FQGNSA. V gave up 5 bases and J gave up 5 bases; unmatched junction bases: 10. The CDR3 length is 15 residues. The CDR3 protein is CASSIQTGQRDTQYF. The CDR3 nucleotides read TGTGCCAGCAGCATACAGACAGGGCAGAGAGATACGCAGTATTTT.

This chain's CDR3 is CSAPRSGGYTF. DNA for the CDR3: TGCAGTGCTCCCCGTTCAGGGGGCTACACCTTC. V usage is TRBV20-1 and J usage is TRBJ1-2, with D maybe TRBD1 (5 bases). The CDR3 sequence is 11 residues long. The V gene lost 5 bases and the J gene lost 8 bases, with 12 bases spanning the gap. Germline CDR1 is DFQATT and CDR2 is SNEGSKA (reference sequence).

The rearrangement uses TRBV4-2 and TRBJ2-7; 8 nucleotides agree with TRBD1. Germline-derived CDR1 and CDR2 are LGHNA and YNFKEQ. The V gene end was trimmed by 4 bases and the J gene end by 5 bases; junction bases not matched to a gene: 13. The CDR3 extends over 16 amino acids. The DNA of the CDR3 is TGTGCCAGCAGCCTCAATCCGGACAGGGTTGGCGACGAGCAGTACTTC. Its translation: CASSLNPDRVGDEQYF.

V is TRBV30 and J is TRBJ2-7; possibly TRBD1 for D (6 bases). CDR3 length: 15 residues. Germline CDR1 is GTSNPN and CDR2 is SVGIG (reference sequence). The V and J ends lost 3 bases and 3 bases respectively, with 18 bases between them. The CDR3 coding sequence is TGTGCCTGGAGCCCCGCAGGGGTAAGGGTCTACGAGCAGTACTTC. Translating gives CAWSPAGVRVYEQYF.

The chain is built from TRBV6-5 and TRBJ1-2; no clear D. Germline CDR1 is MNHEY and CDR2 is SVGAGI. V shed 4 bases and J shed 1 base, with 13 bases lying between them. The CDR3 length is 15 residues. The CDR3, as DNA: TGTGCCAGCAGTTCTGGACCTAGCCTTAACTATGGCTACACCTTC. It specifies CASSSGPSLNYGYTF.

The V and J genes are TRBV9 and TRBJ1-2; D call uncertain. This CDR3 is 14 amino acids long. Germline CDR1 and CDR2: SGDLS and YYNGEE. V lost 0 bases and J lost 5, with 11 bases in between. The CDR3: CASSVGPGEYGYTF. CDR3 DNA: TGTGCCAGCAGCGTAGGTCCCGGGGAGTATGGCTACACCTTC. Drawing the rest from reference TRBV9 and TRBJ1-2, the complete variable domain is DSGVTQTPKHLITATGQRVTLRCSPRSGDLSVYWYQQSLDQGLQFLIQYYNGEERAKGNILERFSAQQFPDLHSELNLSSLELGDSALYFCASSVGPGEYGYTFGSGTRLTVV.

This chain joins TRBV6-5 and TRBJ1-6, with D tentatively TRBD1 (5 bases). Looked up from germline, CDR1 is MNHEY and CDR2 is SVGAGI. The CDR3 is 14 residues long. With 6 bases removed from V and 6 bases from J, the gap between germline ends came to 12 bases. CDR3 in amino acids: CASRRTGPNSPLHF. In nucleotides, the CDR3 is TGTGCCAGCAGGCGTACAGGACCTAATTCACCCCTCCACTTT.

J is TRBJ2-7 and V is TRBV5-8, with 10 bases fitting TRBD1. Germline assignment: CDR1 SGHTS and CDR2 YDEGEE. Trimming took 4 bases from V and 6 from J; bases not matched to a gene: 13. This CDR3 region has 16 residues. CDR3 in DNA: TGTGCCAGCAGCAAGTCTCGTTCGACAGGGGGCGCCGAGCAGTACTTC. As protein: CASSKSRSTGGAEQYF.

V is TRBV6-5 and J is TRBJ1-6; TRBD1 is a possible D gene (6 bases). The germline CDR1 and CDR2 sequences are MNHEY and SVGAGI. CDR3 length equals 15 residues. V dropped 0 bases and J dropped 5 bases, with 8 bases sitting between them. CDR3 DNA: TGTGCCAGCAGTTACTCAGGACAGAATAATTCACCCCTCCACTTT. The encoded protein is CASSYSGQNNSPLHF.

J is TRBJ1-1 and V is TRBV7-9; 7 nucleotides agree with TRBD1. The CDR3 contains 14 residues. The ends lost 5 bases at V and 2 bases at J; junction bases unmatched: 5. Per the germline V gene, CDR1 is SEHNR and CDR2 is FQNEAQ (reference sequence). The CDR3 DNA reads TGTGCCAGCAGCCTCGGACAGGTCAACACTGAAGCTTTCTTT. It encodes CASSLGQVNTEAFF.

This chain uses TRBV25-1 with TRBJ1-3, with D maybe TRBD1 (6 bases). The V gene's germline CDR1 is MGHDK and CDR2 SYGVNS. The CDR3 loop spans 15 amino acids. V gave up 4 bases and J gave up 0 bases, with 10 bases separating them. This chain's CDR3 is CASSAVTGSGNTIYF. CDR3 DNA: TGTGCCAGCAGTGCCGTGACAGGCTCTGGAAACACCATATATTTT.

This chain links TRBV4-2 with TRBJ2-7; TRBD1 agrees at 8 bases. J gave up 9 bases and V 4 bases, and 5 bases lay outside the gene matches. The CDR3 is 12 residues long. Looked up from germline, CDR1 is LGHNA and CDR2 is YNFKEQ. The CDR3 spells CASSLSDRGQYF. The CDR3 region has the DNA TGTGCCAGCAGCCTAAGCGACAGGGGGCAGTACTTC.

The chain couples TRBV7-6 to TRBJ1-1; D is uncertain. The V gene lost 2 bases and the J gene lost 3 bases, with 10 bases spanning the gap. CDR3 size: 14 residues. The germline V gene has CDR1 SGHVS and CDR2 FNYEAQ. CDR3 DNA sequence: TGTGCCAGCAGCTTATTCCCCCCGGACACTGAAGCTTTCTTT. Protein product: CASSLFPPDTEAFF. Full variable domain (remainder filled in from reference TRBV7-6 and TRBJ1-1): GAGVSQSPRYKVTKRGQDVALRCDPISGHVSLYWYRQALGQGPEFLTYFNYEAQQDKSGLPNDRFSAERPEGSISTLTIQRTEQRDSAMYRCASSLFPPDTEAFFGQGTRLTVV.

The chain links TRBV28 to TRBJ2-3, with a weak D call TRBD1 (5 bases). V was trimmed by 1 base and J by 2 bases, leaving 10 bases between them. Germline values: CDR1 MDHEN, CDR2 SYDVKM. The CDR3 covers 15 residues. CDR3 sequence (DNA): TGTGCCAGCAGTTTATCAGGGTCCCACACAGATACGCAGTATTTT. Its protein product is CASSLSGSHTDTQYF.

The chain uses TRBV9 and TRBJ2-3; 10 nucleotides agree with TRBD2. Germline assignment: CDR1 SGDLS and CDR2 YYNGEE. The CDR3 spans 16 residues. V shed 0 bases, J shed 2 bases, and the junction held 3 bases outside the gene matches. The CDR3 DNA is TGTGCCAGCAGCGTAGGAACTAGCGGGAACACAGATACGCAGTATTTT. It encodes CASSVGTSGNTDTQYF.

This chain connects TRBV6-6 to TRBJ1-5; 9 nucleotides align to TRBD1. Germline V lookup: CDR1 MNHNY, CDR2 SVGAGI (reference sequence). CDR3 length: 16 amino acids. V shed 6 bases and J 4 bases; nucleotides not matched to a gene: 10. CDR3 nucleotide sequence: TGTGCCAGCAGCCCCGCTGGGACAGGGATGAATCAGCCCCAGCATTTT. Translation gives CASSPAGTGMNQPQHF.

The V and J genes are TRBV6-1 and TRBJ1-1; D is uncertain. The V end lost 2 bases, the J end lost 4 bases, and 8 bases lay between the germline ends. The germline V gene has CDR1 MNHNS and CDR2 SASEGT. The CDR3 totals 13 residues. CDR3 nucleotides: TGTGCCAGCAGTGAACGGGGTGGCACTGAAGCTTTCTTT. It yields the protein CASSERGGTEAFF.